A selection of T cell receptor beta chains follows, all from one sample in a study of blood T cell repertoires in COVID-19. Using immunoSEQ multiplex PCR, the repertoire was profiled, and TCRdb retains in-frame clones only, with some absent. The sample comprises hundreds of thousands of clones, around four fifths of which are singletons, and 4.1% rests with the top ten. Sequencing was performed on peripheral blood. All receptors derive from a woman between 45 and 60 years old with active or convalescent COVID-19. Both conserved end residues are part of each CDR3.

len: 16
v_gene: TRBV18
CDR3aa: CASSPKAPSGLGEQYF

len: 16
v_gene: TRBV2
CDR3aa: CASSASGGEVTDTQYF

len: 16
v_gene: TRBV5-4
CDR3aa: CASSRRQGTARETQYF

len: 16
v_gene: TRBV4-2
CDR3aa: CASSHPTSGRSDTQYF

len: 14
v_gene: TRBV28
CDR3aa: CASSQQGVKEKLFF

len: 14
v_gene: TRBV19
CDR3aa: CASNSQRESHEQYF

len: 14
v_gene: TRBV2
CDR3aa: CASSQVRNTGELFF

len: 15
v_gene: TRBV7-9
CDR3aa: CASSLSGTSRGEQFF

len: 16
v_gene: TRBV6-1
CDR3aa: CASSDMPGGSYNEQFF

len: 14
v_gene: TRBV19
CDR3aa: CASSIPGLGSEQYF

len: 15
v_gene: TRBV19
CDR3aa: CASSPRRQLNTEAFF

len: 13
v_gene: TRBV30
CDR3aa: CAWSHTRAAGYTF

len: 14
v_gene: TRBV15
CDR3aa: CATSSYRDTDTQYF

len: 15
v_gene: TRBV7-2
CDR3aa: CASSANRVVIYEQYF

len: 16
v_gene: TRBV6-5
CDR3aa: CASSFTSGRMGETQYF

len: 16
v_gene: TRBV7-4
CDR3aa: CASSFQETGEGRVAFF

len: 13
v_gene: TRBV6-2/TRBV6-3
CDR3aa: CASSYERDNEQFF

len: 16
v_gene: TRBV7-9
CDR3aa: CASSPGLAGSYNEQFF

len: 15
v_gene: TRBV6-1
CDR3aa: CASSETGTLVRGYTF

len: 14
v_gene: TRBV14
CDR3aa: CASRKAGAGGAQYF

len: 16
v_gene: TRBV5-1
CDR3aa: CASSLGLAGAGDTQYF

len: 16
v_gene: TRBV27
CDR3aa: CASSLSSVTPNSPLHF

len: 13
v_gene: TRBV29-1
CDR3aa: CSVLQGAGNTIYF

len: 16
v_gene: TRBV5-8
CDR3aa: CASSLSTAGGGNEQFF

len: 14
v_gene: TRBV7-8
CDR3aa: CASSRDTATLGYTF

len: 12
v_gene: TRBV7-9
CDR3aa: CASSTSRGGYTF

len: 15
v_gene: TRBV11-2
CDR3aa: CASSFRQGGRNTIYF